The text below deals with one TCR beta chain. This clone was seen a handful of times. This clone's antigen is unknown. No base quality values were provided; no much bigger clone lies one nucleotide off. The data derive from a study of OX40 agonist ivuxolimab in advanced cancers. Describing the broader study: The costimulatory receptor OX40 (CD134) was targeted by ivuxolimab, a fully human IgG2 agonistic monoclonal antibody. Intravenous ivuxolimab was administered to patients every 2 weeks at six dose levels: 0.01, 0.1, 0.3, 1.5, 3 and 10 mg/kg. Among the 50 to 55 dose-escalation patients, about 19 had hepatocellular carcinoma, around 15 melanoma, 9 renal cell carcinoma and 9 head and neck cancer. In the dose-escalation cohort, approximately 83% of patients were male, and the mean age was 60 years with a range of about 20 to 80. Prior anti-PD-1, anti-PD-L1 or anti-CTLA-4 therapy was permitted, and about two fifths of dose-escalation patients had received checkpoint inhibitors. Partial responses occurred in three dose-escalation patients: two with cutaneous melanoma and one with hepatocellular carcinoma. Peripheral TCRbeta sequencing was intended to test whether TCR sequence diversity was altered and clonal T-cell expansion was caused by ivuxolimab. The paper reports the monotherapy dose-escalation portion (N ≈ 50 patients) of the phase I ivuxolimab trial.

Broader findings and caveats from the paper: Antigen specificity was not determined for the clonally expanded peripheral T cells. At doses of 0.1 to 3.0 mg/kg, clonal expansion of both CD4+ and CD8+ T cells in blood was seen between baseline and week 6. On average, CD8+ T cells showed more expanded clones than CD4+ T cells after ivuxolimab. Low levels of normalized T-cell clonal expansion were also seen in some patients who did not respond. Partial responders in the 0.1-3.0 mg/kg groups had among the lowest normalized peripheral clonal expansion, especially among CD8+ T cells.

To sequence the TCRbeta CDR3 region, genomic DNA was isolated from the sorted cells. The immunoSEQ Assay was used to sequence the TCRbeta CDR3 regions. This immuneACCESS table, as held by TCRdb, lists in-frame sequences with V and J called but not all clones. Of the missing ones, under half trace to an unresolved V gene in checked studies; the others have no known cause. In this sample the table shows some 13,000 clones, about 94% of which occur a single time. The ten largest account for approximately 23% of the sample. The trial excluded patients who had a history of autoimmune disease or who were on systemic immunosuppression. Peripheral blood for TCR sequencing was drawn from every dose cohort at baseline, at cycle 4 day 1 and at cycle 7 day 1. Samples came from an open-label, multicenter, first-in-human phase I dose-escalation trial of ivuxolimab. Adults with locally advanced or metastatic melanoma, renal cell carcinoma, hepatocellular carcinoma or head and neck squamous cell carcinoma were enrolled in the trial. CD4+ and CD8+ T cells were sorted separately from peripheral blood before TCR sequencing.

The receptor was isolated from an adult with an advanced solid tumor such as melanoma, head and neck, liver or kidney cancer. This specimen was CD4+ or CD8+ T cells sorted from blood, taken in a trial of the OX40 agonist ivuxolimab.

The nucleotide sequence reads as follows: TGTGCCAGCTCACCGGACAGGGGAAACGTGGGGTCCACTGAAGCTTTCTTT. The resulting protein is CASSPDRGNVGSTEAFF. This chain is built from TRBV18 and TRBJ1-1, with TRBD1 identical over 9 junction bases. Looking up the germline V gene yields CDR1 KGHSH and CDR2 LQKENI. Compared with germline, V lacks 3 bases and J lacks 4 bases; bases without a gene match: 12. The CDR3 has 17 amino acids, counting the end cysteine and phenylalanine. The retained sequence is limited to the CDR3, 51 bases, with the frame set at the first base.